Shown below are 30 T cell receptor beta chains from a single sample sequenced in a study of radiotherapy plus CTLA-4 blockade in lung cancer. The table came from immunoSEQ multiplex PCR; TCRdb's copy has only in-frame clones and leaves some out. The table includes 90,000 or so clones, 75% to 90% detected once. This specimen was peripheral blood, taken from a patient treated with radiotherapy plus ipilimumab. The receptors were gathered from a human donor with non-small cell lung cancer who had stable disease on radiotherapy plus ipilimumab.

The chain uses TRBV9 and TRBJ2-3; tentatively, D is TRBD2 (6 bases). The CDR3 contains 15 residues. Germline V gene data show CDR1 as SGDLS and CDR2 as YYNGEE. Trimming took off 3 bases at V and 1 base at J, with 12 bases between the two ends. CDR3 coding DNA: TGTGCCAGCAGCGGGGCGGGACCTCGCACAGATACGCAGTATTTT. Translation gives CASSGAGPRTDTQYF. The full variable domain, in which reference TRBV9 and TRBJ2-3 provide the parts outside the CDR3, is DSGVTQTPKHLITATGQRVTLRCSPRSGDLSVYWYQQSLDQGLQFLIQYYNGEERAKGNILERFSAQQFPDLHSELNLSSLELGDSALYFCASSGAGPRTDTQYFGPGTRLTVL.

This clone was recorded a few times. Here the CDR3 reads CASSLTAGSYGYTF. In DNA, the CDR3 is TGTGCCAGCAGTTTAACAGCTGGGAGCTATGGCTACACCTTC. The chain combines TRBV28 with TRBJ1-2; D remains unclear. The CDR3 contains 14 residues. Germline V gene lookup returns CDR1 MDHEN and CDR2 SYDVKM. Trimming cost V 2 bases and J 4 bases, with 11 bases left between them.

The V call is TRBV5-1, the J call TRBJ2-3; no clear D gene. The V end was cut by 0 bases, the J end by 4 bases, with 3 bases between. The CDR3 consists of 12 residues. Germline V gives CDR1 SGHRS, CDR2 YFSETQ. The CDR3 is CASSLVSDTQYF. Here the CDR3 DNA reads TGCGCCAGCAGCTTGGTTTCAGATACGCAGTATTTT.

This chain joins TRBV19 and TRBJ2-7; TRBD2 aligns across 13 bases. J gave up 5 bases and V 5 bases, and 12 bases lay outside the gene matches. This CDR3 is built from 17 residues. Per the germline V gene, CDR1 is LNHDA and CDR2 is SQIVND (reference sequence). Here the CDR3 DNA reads TGTGCCAGTAGTGTCAGACTAGCGGGGGGCCCTCGAGACGAGCAGTACTTC. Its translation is CASSVRLAGGPRDEQYF.

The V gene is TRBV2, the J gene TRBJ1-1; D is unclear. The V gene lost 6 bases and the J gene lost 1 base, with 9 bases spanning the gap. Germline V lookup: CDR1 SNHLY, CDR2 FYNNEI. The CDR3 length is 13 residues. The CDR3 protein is CASRETENTEAFF. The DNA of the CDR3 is TGTGCCAGCAGGGAAACAGAGAACACTGAAGCTTTCTTT.

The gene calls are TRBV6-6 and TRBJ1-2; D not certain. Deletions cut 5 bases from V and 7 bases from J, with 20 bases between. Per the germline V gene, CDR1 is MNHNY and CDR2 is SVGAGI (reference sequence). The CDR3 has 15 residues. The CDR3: CASSTSRSDQGGYTF. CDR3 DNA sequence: TGTGCCAGCAGTACCTCGAGATCGGATCAAGGTGGCTACACCTTC.

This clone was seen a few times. For the CDR3, the DNA is TGTGCCAGCTCGCGGACAGGGAAATATGGCTACACCTTC. Encoded protein: CASSRTGKYGYTF. V gene TRBV18 combines with J gene TRBJ1-2, with TRBD1 matching over 8 bases. V trimming: 6 bases; J trimming: 5 bases; junction bases outside the gene matches: 5. CDR1 is KGHSH and CDR2 is LQKENI in the germline V gene. CDR3 size: 13 residues.

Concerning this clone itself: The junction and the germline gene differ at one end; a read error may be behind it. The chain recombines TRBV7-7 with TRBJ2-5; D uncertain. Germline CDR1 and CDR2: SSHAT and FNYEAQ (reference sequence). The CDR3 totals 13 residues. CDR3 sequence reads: CASSSGSVETQYF. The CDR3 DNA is TGTGCTAGCAGCTCCGGTTCCGTAGAGACCCAGTACTTC.

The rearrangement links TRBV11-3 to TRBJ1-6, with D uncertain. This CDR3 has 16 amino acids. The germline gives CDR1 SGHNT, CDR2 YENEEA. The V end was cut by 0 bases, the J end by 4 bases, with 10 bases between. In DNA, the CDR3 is TGTGCCAGCAGCTTAGATAATCGCTATTATAATTCACCCCTCCACTTT. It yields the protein CASSLDNRYYNSPLHF.

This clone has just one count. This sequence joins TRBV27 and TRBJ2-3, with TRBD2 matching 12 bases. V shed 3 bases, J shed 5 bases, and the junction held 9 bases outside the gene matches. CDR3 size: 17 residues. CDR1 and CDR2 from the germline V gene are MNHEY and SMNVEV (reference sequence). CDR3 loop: CASSLSLRLAGVDTQYF. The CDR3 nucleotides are TGTGCCAGCAGTTTGTCATTGAGACTAGCGGGGGTAGATACGCAGTATTTT.

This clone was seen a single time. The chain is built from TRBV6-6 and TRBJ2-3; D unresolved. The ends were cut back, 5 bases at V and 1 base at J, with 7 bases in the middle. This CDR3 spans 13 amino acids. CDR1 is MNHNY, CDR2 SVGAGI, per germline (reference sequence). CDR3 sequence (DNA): TGTGCCAGCAGTATACTCGGCACAGATACGCAGTATTTT. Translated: CASSILGTDTQYF.

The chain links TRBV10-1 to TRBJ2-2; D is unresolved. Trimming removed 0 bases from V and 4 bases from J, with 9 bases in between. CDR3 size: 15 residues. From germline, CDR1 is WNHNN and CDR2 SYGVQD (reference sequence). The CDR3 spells CASSESEDTTGELFF. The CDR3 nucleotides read TGCGCCAGCAGTGAGTCGGAAGACACCACCGGGGAGCTGTTTTTT.

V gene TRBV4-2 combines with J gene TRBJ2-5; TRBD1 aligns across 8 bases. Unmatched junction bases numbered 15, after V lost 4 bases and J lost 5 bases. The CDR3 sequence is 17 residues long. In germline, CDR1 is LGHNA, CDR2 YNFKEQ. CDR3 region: CASSPMGTGPSGETQYF. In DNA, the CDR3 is TGTGCCAGCAGCCCGATGGGGACAGGCCCAAGCGGGGAGACCCAGTACTTC.

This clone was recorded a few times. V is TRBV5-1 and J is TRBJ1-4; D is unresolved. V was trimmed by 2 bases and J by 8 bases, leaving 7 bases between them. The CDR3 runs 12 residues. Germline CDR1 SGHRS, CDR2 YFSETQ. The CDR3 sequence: CASSFRGEKLFF. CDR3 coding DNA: TGCGCCAGCAGCTTTCGCGGCGAAAAACTGTTTTTT.

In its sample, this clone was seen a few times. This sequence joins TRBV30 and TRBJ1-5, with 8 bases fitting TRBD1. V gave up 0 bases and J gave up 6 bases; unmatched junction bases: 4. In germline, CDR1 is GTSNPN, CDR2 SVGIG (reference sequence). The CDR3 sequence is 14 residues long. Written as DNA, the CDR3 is TGTGCCTGGAGTGTAGCAGGGGGCAGTCAGCCCCAGCATTTT. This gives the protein CAWSVAGGSQPQHF.

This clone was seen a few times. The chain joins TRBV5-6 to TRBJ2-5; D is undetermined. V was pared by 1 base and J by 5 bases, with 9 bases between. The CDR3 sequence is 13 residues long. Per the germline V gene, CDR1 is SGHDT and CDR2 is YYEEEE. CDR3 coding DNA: TGTGCCAGCAGCTTGAGGGTCCGGGAGACCCAGTACTTC. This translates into CASSLRVRETQYF.

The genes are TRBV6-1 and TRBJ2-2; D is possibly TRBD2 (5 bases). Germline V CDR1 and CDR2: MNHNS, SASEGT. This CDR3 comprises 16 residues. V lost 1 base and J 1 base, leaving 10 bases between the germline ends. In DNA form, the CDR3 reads TGTGCCAGCAGTGAAGATGTGACTAAGAACACCGGGGAGCTGTTTTTT. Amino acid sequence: CASSEDVTKNTGELFF.

The CDR3 loop reads CASRLTRTGELFF. The DNA for the CDR3 is TGTGCCAGCAGATTAACAAGAACCGGGGAGCTGTTTTTT. The gene calls are TRBV27 and TRBJ2-2, with D hard to call. V gave up 6 bases and J gave up 5 bases, with 10 bases separating them. CDR3 size: 13 residues. Germline V CDR1 and CDR2: MNHEY, SMNVEV (reference sequence).

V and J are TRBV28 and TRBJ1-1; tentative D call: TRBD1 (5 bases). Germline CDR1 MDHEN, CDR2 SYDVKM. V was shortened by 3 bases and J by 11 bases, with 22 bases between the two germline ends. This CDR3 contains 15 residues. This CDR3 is CASSFSYPGGRVAFF. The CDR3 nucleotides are TGTGCCAGCAGTTTCTCATACCCGGGAGGCAGGGTGGCTTTCTTT.

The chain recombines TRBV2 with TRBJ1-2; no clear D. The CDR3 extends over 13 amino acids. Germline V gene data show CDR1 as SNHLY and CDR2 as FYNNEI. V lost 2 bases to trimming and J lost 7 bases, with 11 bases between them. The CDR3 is CASSETVGSGYTF. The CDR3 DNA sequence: TGTGCCAGCAGTGAAACCGTGGGATCTGGCTACACCTTC.

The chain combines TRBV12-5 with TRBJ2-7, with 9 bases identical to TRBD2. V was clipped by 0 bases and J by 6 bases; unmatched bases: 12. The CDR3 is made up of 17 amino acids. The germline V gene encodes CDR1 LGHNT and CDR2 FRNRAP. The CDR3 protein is CASGLVETLAGLGEQYF. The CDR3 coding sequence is TGTGCTAGTGGTTTGGTTGAGACTCTAGCGGGACTCGGCGAGCAGTACTTC.

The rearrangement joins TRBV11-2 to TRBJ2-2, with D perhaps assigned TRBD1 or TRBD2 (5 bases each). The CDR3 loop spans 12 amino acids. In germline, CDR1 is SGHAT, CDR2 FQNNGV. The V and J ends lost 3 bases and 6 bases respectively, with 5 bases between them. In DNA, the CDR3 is TGTGCCAGCAGCTTGGGGGCCGGGGAGCTGTTTTTT. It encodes CASSLGAGELFF. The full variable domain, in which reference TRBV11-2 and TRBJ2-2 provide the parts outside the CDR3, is EAGVAQSPRYKIIEKRQSVAFWCNPISGHATLYWYQQILGQGPKLLIQFQNNGVVDDSQLPKDRFSAERLKGVDSTLKIQPAKLEDSAVYLCASSLGAGELFFGEGSRLTVL.

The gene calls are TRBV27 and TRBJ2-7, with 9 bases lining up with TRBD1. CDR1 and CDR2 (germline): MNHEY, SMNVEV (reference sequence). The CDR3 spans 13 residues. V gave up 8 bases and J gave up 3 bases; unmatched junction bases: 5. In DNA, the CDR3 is TGTGCCAGCGAGGGACAGGGAAGCTACGAGCAGTACTTC. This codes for CASEGQGSYEQYF.

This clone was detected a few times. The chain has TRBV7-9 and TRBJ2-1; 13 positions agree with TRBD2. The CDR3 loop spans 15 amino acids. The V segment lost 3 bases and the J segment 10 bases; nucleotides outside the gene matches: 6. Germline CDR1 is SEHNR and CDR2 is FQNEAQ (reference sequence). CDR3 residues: CASSFTGLAGVEQFF. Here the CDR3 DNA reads TGTGCCAGCAGCTTTACCGGACTAGCGGGAGTGGAGCAGTTCTTC.

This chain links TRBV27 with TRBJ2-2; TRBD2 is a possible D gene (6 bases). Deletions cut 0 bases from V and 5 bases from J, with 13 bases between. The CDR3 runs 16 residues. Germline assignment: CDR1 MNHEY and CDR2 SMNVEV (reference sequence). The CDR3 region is CASSLSAAGGTGELFF. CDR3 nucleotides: TGTGCCAGCAGTTTATCGGCCGCCGGGGGAACCGGGGAGCTGTTTTTT.

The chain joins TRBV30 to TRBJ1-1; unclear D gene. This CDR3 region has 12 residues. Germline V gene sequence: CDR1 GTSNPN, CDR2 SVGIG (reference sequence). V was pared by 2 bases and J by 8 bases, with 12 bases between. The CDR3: CAWSFNSPEAFF. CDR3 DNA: TGTGCCTGGAGTTTCAACAGCCCAGAAGCTTTCTTT.

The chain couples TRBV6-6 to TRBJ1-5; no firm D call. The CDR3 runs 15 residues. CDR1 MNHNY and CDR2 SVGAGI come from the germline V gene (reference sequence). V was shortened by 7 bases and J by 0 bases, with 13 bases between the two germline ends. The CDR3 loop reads CASTSALYSNQPQHF. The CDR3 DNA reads TGTGCCAGCACATCAGCGTTATATAGCAATCAGCCCCAGCATTTT.

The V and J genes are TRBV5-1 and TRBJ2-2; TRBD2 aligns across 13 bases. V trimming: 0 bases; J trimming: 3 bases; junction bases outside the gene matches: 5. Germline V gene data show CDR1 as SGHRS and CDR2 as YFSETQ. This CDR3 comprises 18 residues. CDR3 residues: CASSLDGTSGTYTGELFF. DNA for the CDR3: TGCGCCAGCAGCTTGGACGGGACTAGCGGGACATACACCGGGGAGCTGTTTTTT.

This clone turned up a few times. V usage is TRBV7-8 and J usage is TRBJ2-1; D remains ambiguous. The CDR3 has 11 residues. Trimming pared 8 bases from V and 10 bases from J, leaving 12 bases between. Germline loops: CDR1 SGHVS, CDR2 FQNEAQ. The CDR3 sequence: CASVLGREQFF. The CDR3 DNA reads TGTGCCAGCGTCCTCGGCCGGGAGCAGTTCTTC.

CDR3 DNA sequence: TGTGCCAGGCCGGACGGGGGAGGGTCGAACACCGGGGAGCTGTTTTTT. Protein product: CARPDGGGSNTGELFF. The genes are TRBV6-4 and TRBJ2-2; TRBD2 aligns across 7 bases. Germline V gives CDR1 MRHNA, CDR2 SNTAGT. The CDR3 spans 16 residues. J lost 0 bases, V lost 9 bases, and 10 bases had no gene match.